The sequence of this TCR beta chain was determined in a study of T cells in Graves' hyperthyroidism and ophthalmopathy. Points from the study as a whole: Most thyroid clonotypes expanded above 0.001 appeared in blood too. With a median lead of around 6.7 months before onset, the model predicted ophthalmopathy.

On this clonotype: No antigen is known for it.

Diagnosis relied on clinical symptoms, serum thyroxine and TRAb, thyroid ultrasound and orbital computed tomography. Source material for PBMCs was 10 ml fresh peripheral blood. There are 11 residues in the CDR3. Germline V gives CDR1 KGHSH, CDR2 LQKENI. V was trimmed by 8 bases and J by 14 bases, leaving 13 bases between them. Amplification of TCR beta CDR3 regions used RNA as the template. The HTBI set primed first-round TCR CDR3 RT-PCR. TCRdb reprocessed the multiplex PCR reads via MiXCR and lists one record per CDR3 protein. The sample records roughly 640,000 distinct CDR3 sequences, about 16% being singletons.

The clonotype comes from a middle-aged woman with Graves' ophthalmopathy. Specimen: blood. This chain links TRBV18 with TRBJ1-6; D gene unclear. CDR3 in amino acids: CASSQASTLHF. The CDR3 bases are TGTGCCAGCAGCCAAGCTTCCACCCTCCACTTT.